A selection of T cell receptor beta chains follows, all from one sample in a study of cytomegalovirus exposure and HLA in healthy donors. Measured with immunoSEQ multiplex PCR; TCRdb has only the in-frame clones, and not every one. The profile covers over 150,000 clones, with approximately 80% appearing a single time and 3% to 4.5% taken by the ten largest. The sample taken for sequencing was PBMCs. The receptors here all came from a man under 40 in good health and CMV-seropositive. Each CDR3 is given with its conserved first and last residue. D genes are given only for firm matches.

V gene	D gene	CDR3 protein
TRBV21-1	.	CASSKCAEREQFF
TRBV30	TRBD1	CAWSLGTVGNQPQHF
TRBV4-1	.	CASSQAGTSNQPQHF
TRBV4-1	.	CASSQDPQGGGLAQHF
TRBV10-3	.	CAIRHPSGEQYF
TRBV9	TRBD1	CASSAYTGTASTDTQYF
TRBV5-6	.	CASSLSRGYEHF
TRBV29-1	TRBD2	CSVGASGATDTQYF
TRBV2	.	CASSGGPTKDTQYF
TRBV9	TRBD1	CASSGNRDSPYEQYF
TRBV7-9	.	CSSSPSTDTQYF
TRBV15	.	CATSRGELRWSYGYTF
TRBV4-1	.	CASSQGQLYEQYF
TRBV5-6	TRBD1	CASSPDNRGRSGELFF
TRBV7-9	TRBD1	CASSPPGTASNEQFF
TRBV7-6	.	CASSVDGGSYEQYF
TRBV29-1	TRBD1	CSVRTGAGANVLTF
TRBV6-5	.	CASSPTGFGTYEQYF
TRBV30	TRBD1	CAWTGQGSDTQYF
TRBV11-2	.	CASSSPYGQTYEQYF
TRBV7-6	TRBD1	CASSFKRGTVTNEKLFF
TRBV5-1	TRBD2	CASSAGGAEDTQYF
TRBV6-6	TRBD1	CASSYIGTATYEQYF
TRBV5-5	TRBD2	CASSWEGPQETQYF
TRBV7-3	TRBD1	CASSPRTGGNGEQYF
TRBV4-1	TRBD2	CASSRVVSRTSEEEETQYF
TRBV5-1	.	CASSLAEASGNTIYF
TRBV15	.	CATSRKGADTQYF